Listed here are 18 T cell receptor beta chains from one sample, sequenced in a study of OX40 agonist ivuxolimab in advanced cancers. Generated by immunoSEQ multiplex PCR, the TCRdb table keeps only in-frame clones and is missing some. The sample consists of roughly 74,000 clones, about 92% of them appearing once. Sequencing used CD4+ or CD8+ T cells sorted from blood, obtained in a trial of the OX40 agonist ivuxolimab. These receptors were taken from an adult with an advanced solid tumor such as melanoma, head and neck, liver or kidney cancer.

This clone was found a few times. The chain joins TRBV7-9 to TRBJ2-7, with unresolved D. V was cut by 6 bases and J by 3 bases, with 12 bases left in between. Germline V gene sequence: CDR1 SEHNR, CDR2 FQNEAQ (reference sequence). There are 13 residues in the CDR3. The CDR3 nucleotides are TGTGCCAGCAGTTCCTGGGAAGACTACGAGCAGTACTTC. This encodes CASSSWEDYEQYF.

This clone has just one count. The chain employs TRBV29-1 and TRBJ2-1; D gene uncertain. Trimming removed 7 bases at V and 4 bases at J, with 11 bases between. Germline-derived CDR1 and CDR2 are SQVTM and ANQGSEA. CDR3 length: 12 amino acids. The DNA for the CDR3 is TGCAGCGGCTACAGACAATACAATGAGCAGTTCTTC. Its translation: CSGYRQYNEQFF.

This clone appeared a single time. This chain uses TRBV30 with TRBJ2-7; a weak D match, TRBD1 (5 bases). Looked up from germline, CDR1 is GTSNPN and CDR2 is SVGIG (reference sequence). V was pared by 8 bases and J by 0 bases, with 11 bases between. The CDR3 consists of 12 residues. CDR3 sequence: CALTTASYEQYF. CDR3 in DNA: TGTGCCCTAACGACAGCCTCCTACGAGCAGTACTTC. The variable domain in full, completed from reference TRBV30 and TRBJ2-7, reads SQTIHQWPATLVQPVGSPLSLECTVEGTSNPNLYWYRQAAGRGLQLLFYSVGIGQISSEVPQNLSASRPQDRQFILSSKKLLLSDSGFYLCALTTASYEQYFGPGTRLTVT.

The chain employs TRBV13 and TRBJ1-4; D is ambiguous. Between the trimmed V and J ends, which lost 4 bases and 7 bases, there was a span of 19 bases. Germline CDR1 reads PRHDT; CDR2 reads FYEKMQ (reference sequence). The CDR3 contains 16 residues. CDR3 in DNA: TGTGCCAGCAGCTCCCCTTCTTCAGGAGGAGGTGAAAAACTGTTTTTT. Encoded protein: CASSSPSSGGGEKLFF.

This clone was counted between two and nine times. The genes are TRBV10-3 and TRBJ1-1; D is undetermined. Trimming removed 7 bases at V and 5 bases at J, with 14 bases between. Germline CDR1 is ENHRY and CDR2 is SYGVKD. The CDR3 is 13 amino acids. CDR3 nucleotide sequence: TGTGCCATCACATCGGAGGTCGGTACTGAAGCTTTCTTT. Its protein product is CAITSEVGTEAFF.

The rearrangement links TRBV6-8 to TRBJ2-6; D call uncertain. This CDR3 region has 15 residues. Between the trimmed V and J ends, which lost 7 bases and 0 bases, there was a span of 10 bases. From germline, CDR1 is MNHGY and CDR2 SAAAGT. CDR3 loop: CASMGRSSGANVLTF. The CDR3 region has the DNA TGTGCCAGCATGGGCCGCAGCTCTGGGGCCAACGTCCTGACTTTC.

V and J are TRBV7-3 and TRBJ2-1, with 8 positions matching TRBD1. Trimming took 5 bases from V and 0 from J; bases not matched to a gene: 6. The CDR3 has 16 amino acids. Germline V CDR1 and CDR2: SGHTA, FQGTGA. The CDR3 DNA follows: TGTGCCAGCAGCCCTCGACAGGGGAGCTCCTACAATGAGCAGTTCTTC. This gives the protein CASSPRQGSSYNEQFF.

The chain employs TRBV29-1 and TRBJ2-3, with D unresolved. The CDR3 contains 12 residues. Between the trimmed V and J ends, which lost 5 bases and 2 bases, there was a span of 8 bases. Germline CDR1 and CDR2: SQVTM and ANQGSEA. The CDR3, as DNA: TGCAGCGTTAGGCTTATCACAGATACGCAGTATTTT. Protein: CSVRLITDTQYF.

This chain connects TRBV5-6 to TRBJ1-1; D might be TRBD1 (5 bases). Deletions cut 0 bases from V and 0 bases from J, with 15 bases between. This CDR3 contains 17 residues. Germline assignment: CDR1 SGHDT and CDR2 YYEEEE. CDR3 sequence (DNA): TGTGCCAGCAGCTTGGCGCAGGGTAAGACACTGAACACTGAAGCTTTCTTT. Its protein is CASSLAQGKTLNTEAFF.

This sequence joins TRBV30 and TRBJ2-3; D gene ambiguous. Germline CDR1 and CDR2: GTSNPN and SVGIG (reference sequence). The CDR3 covers 12 residues. V lost 4 bases and J 1 base, leaving 6 bases between the germline ends. CDR3 DNA sequence: TGTGCCTGGATGGCGGGCACAGATACGCAGTATTTT. Its protein is CAWMAGTDTQYF.

V gene TRBV9 combines with J gene TRBJ2-3, with 10 bases lining up with TRBD2. V lost 4 bases to trimming and J lost 7 bases; unmatched junction nucleotides: 9. The V gene's germline CDR1 is SGDLS and CDR2 YYNGEE. The CDR3 is 15 residues long. This chain's CDR3 is CASSISGGAGYTQYF. The CDR3, as DNA: TGTGCCAGCAGCATCAGCGGGGGGGCTGGATATACGCAGTATTTT.

The chain's CDR3 is CASSIFTGPYEQYF. The CDR3 bases are TGTGCCAGCAGTATATTTACTGGGCCTTACGAGCAGTACTTC. J is TRBJ2-7 and V is TRBV27; the D is unclear. V was pared by 5 bases and J by 4 bases, with 15 bases between. Germline V gene data show CDR1 as MNHEY and CDR2 as SMNVEV (reference sequence). CDR3 length equals 14 residues.

The V call is TRBV30, the J call TRBJ2-3, with D possibly matching TRBD2 (7 bases). The CDR3 extends over 15 amino acids. V lost 0 bases and J lost 0, with 10 bases in between. The germline gives CDR1 GTSNPN, CDR2 SVGIG (reference sequence). In DNA form, the CDR3 reads TGTGCCTGGAGTGTGGGCGGGGGCAGCACAGATACGCAGTATTTT. Encoded protein: CAWSVGGGSTDTQYF.

The rearrangement uses TRBV18 and TRBJ2-7, with TRBD2 identical over 10 bases. After removal of 3 bases from V and 2 bases from J, the junction contained 10 bases not matched to a gene. This CDR3 spans 17 amino acids. The germline gives CDR1 KGHSH, CDR2 LQKENI. CDR3 amino acids: CASSPSASGGLTYEQYF. CDR3 nucleotides: TGTGCCAGCTCACCTTCGGCTAGCGGGGGCCTCACCTACGAGCAGTACTTC.

The J gene is TRBJ1-6, the V gene TRBV6-5, with D possibly matching TRBD1 (5 bases). CDR1 is MNHEY and CDR2 is SVGAGI in the germline V gene. V lost 6 bases to trimming and J lost 7 bases, with 16 bases between them. CDR3 size: 15 residues. DNA for the CDR3: TGTGCCAGCAGCCTTCCGGGGCAAGAGAATTCACCCCTCCACTTT. It codes for CASSLPGQENSPLHF.

This chain joins TRBV13 and TRBJ2-2; TRBD1 matches at 9 bases. The CDR3 length is 15 residues. J lost 3 bases, V lost 5 bases, and 4 bases had no gene match. From germline, CDR1 is PRHDT and CDR2 FYEKMQ (reference sequence). This CDR3 is CASSPTGGDTGELFF. In DNA form, the CDR3 reads TGTGCCAGCAGCCCTACAGGGGGCGACACCGGGGAGCTGTTTTTT.

The chain joins TRBV9 to TRBJ2-1; either TRBD1 or TRBD2 may fit D (5 bases each). V lost 4 bases and J 7 bases, leaving 15 bases between the germline ends. CDR1 is SGDLS, CDR2 YYNGEE, per germline. CDR3 length equals 14 residues. CDR3 sequence (DNA): TGTGCCAGCAGCCCCCAGGGACCCACAAATGAGCAGTTCTTC. It is translated as CASSPQGPTNEQFF.

In regard to this clone: This same CDR3 is encoded by further DNA sequences in the sample. The V gene is TRBV19, the J gene TRBJ1-1; 9 bases fit TRBD1. CDR3 length equals 14 residues. CDR1 is LNHDA and CDR2 is SQIVND in the germline V gene (reference sequence). V trimming: 5 bases; J trimming: 1 base; junction bases outside the gene matches: 2. Written as DNA, the CDR3 is TGTGCCAGTAGTCCGGGACAGGGGAACACTGAAGCTTTCTTT. Amino acids: CASSPGQGNTEAFF. Looking up the rest from reference TRBV19 and TRBJ1-1 gives the full variable domain: DGGITQSPKYLFRKEGQNVTLSCEQNLNHDAMYWYRQDPGQGLRLIYYSQIVNDFQKGDIAEGYSVSREKKESFPLTVTSAQKNPTAFYLCASSPGQGNTEAFFGQGTRLTVV.